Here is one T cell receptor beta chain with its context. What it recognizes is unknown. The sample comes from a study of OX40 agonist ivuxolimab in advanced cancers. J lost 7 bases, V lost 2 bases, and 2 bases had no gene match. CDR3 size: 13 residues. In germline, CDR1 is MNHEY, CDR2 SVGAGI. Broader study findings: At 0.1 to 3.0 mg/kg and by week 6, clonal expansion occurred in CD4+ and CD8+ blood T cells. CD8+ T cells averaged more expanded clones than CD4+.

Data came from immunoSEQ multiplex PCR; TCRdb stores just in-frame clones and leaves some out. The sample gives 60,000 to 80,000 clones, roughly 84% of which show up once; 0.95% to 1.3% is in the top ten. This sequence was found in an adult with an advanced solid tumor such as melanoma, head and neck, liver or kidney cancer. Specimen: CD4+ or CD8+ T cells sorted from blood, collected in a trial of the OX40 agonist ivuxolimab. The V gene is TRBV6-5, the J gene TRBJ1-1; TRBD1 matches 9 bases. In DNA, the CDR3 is TGTGCCAGCAGTTACGGGACAGGGTTTGAAGCTTTCTTT. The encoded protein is CASSYGTGFEAFF.